This entry is about one TCR beta chain. The protocol was immunoSEQ multiplex PCR, while the TCRdb copy is restricted to in-frame clones and leaves out a portion. Altogether around 50,000 clones are present, 84% being singletons, with the ten largest covering around 1.3%. The sample originates from a study of OX40 agonist ivuxolimab in advanced cancers. Germline CDR1 reads SGHDT; CDR2 reads YYEEEE. The CDR3 spans 13 residues. V lost 0 bases, J lost 7 bases, and 7 bases lay in between. This receptor was obtained from an adult with an advanced solid tumor such as melanoma, head and neck, liver or kidney cancer. Sequences were derived from CD4+ or CD8+ T cells sorted from blood, sampled in a trial of the OX40 agonist ivuxolimab. J is TRBJ1-4 and V is TRBV5-6; D is undetermined. In nucleotides, the CDR3 is TGTGCCAGCAGCTTGGGGGGTAGTGAAAAACTGTTTTTT. Its translation: CASSLGGSEKLFF. Full variable domain (remainder filled in from reference TRBV5-6 and TRBJ1-4): DAGVTQSPTHLIKTRGQQVTLRCSPKSGHDTVSWYQQALGQGPQFIFQYYEEEERQRGNFPDRFSGHQFPNYSSELNVNALLLGDSALYLCASSLGGSEKLFFGSGTQLSVL.